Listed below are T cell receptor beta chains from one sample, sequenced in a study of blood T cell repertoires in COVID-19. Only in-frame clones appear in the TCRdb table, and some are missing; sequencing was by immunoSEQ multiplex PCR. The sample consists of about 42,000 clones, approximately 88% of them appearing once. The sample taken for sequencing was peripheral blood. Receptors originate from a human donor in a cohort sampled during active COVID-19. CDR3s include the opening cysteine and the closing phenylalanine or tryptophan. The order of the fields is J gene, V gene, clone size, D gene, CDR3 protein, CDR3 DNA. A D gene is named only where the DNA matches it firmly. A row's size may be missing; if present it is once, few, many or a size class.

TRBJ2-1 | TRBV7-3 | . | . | CASSLDPGKWQFF | TGTGCCAGCAGCTTAGACCCAGGGAAATGGCAGTTCTTC
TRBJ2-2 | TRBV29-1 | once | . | CSVEVPDPKEGSRWELFF | TGCAGCGTTGAAGTACCCGACCCCAAGGAAGGTTCTAGGTGGGAGCTGTTTTTT
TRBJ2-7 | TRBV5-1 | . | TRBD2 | CASSLRGGESFYEQYF | TGCGCCAGCAGCCTCCGCGGGGGGGAGTCGTTCTACGAGCAGTACTTC
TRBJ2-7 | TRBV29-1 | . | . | CSVVHPPVEQYF | TGCAGCGTTGTTCACCCCCCGGTGGAGCAGTACTTC
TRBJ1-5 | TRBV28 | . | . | CASSSHGNQPQHF | TGTGCCAGCAGTTCCCACGGGAATCAGCCCCAGCATTTT
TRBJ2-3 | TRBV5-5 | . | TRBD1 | CASSKPRQGPSTDTQYF | TGTGCCAGCAGTAAACCGCGACAGGGGCCTAGCACAGATACGCAGTATTTT
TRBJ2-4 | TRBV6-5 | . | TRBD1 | CASRTSGQVSNIQYF | TGTGCCAGCAGAACTTCAGGACAGGTTTCGAACATTCAGTACTTC
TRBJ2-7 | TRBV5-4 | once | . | CASSLPTDRSYEQYF | TGTGCCAGCAGCTTACCTACCGACAGATCCTACGAGCAGTACTTC
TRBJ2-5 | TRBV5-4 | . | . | CASSDRPQETQYF | TGTGCCAGCAGCGACAGACCCCAGGAGACCCAGTACTTC
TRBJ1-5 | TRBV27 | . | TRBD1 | CASSFAGGGNQPQHF | TGTGCCAGCAGTTTTGCAGGGGGCGGCAATCAGCCCCAGCATTTT
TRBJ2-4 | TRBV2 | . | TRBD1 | CASRIVRGQEQNIQYF | TGTGCCAGCAGGATAGTTAGAGGACAGGAACAAAACATTCAGTACTTC
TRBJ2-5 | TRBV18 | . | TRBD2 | CASSPPSTGGETQYF | TGTGCCAGCTCACCACCTTCGACGGGGGGAGAGACCCAGTACTTC
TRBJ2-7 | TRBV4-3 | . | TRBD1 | CASSQAAGGFYEQYF | TGCGCCAGCAGCCAAGCGGCAGGGGGCTTCTACGAGCAGTACTTC
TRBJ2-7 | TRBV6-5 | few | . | CASVGAGLYEQYF | TGTGCCAGCGTAGGGGCAGGATTATACGAGCAGTACTTC
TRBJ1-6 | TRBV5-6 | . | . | CASRTQGNRNSPLHF | TGTGCCAGCAGAACTCAGGGGAATCGTAATTCACCCCTCCACTTT
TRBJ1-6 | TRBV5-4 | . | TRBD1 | CASSSETGNSPLHF | TGTGCCAGCAGCTCAGAGACAGGGAATTCACCCCTCCACTTT
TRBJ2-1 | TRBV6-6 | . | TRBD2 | CASSYGNSGTYNEQFF | TGTGCCAGCAGTTACGGGAATAGCGGGACCTACAATGAGCAGTTCTTC
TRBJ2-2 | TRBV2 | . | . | CASAGLANTGELFF | TGTGCCAGCGCTGGACTTGCGAACACCGGGGAGCTGTTTTTT
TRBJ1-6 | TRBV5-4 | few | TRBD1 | CASSSGQGVSPLHF | TGTGCCAGCAGTTCGGGACAGGGGGTTTCACCCCTCCACTTT
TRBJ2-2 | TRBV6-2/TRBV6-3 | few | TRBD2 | CASSHSGGDTGELFF | TGTGCCAGCAGCCATAGCGGGGGGGACACCGGGGAGCTGTTTTTT
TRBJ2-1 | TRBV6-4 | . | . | CASSDSRVTVHEQFF | TGTGCCAGCAGTGACTCGAGGGTGACGGTACATGAGCAGTTCTTC
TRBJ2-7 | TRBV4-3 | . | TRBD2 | CASSQEPSGGTSDSYEQYF | TGCGCCAGCAGCCAAGAACCTAGCGGGGGGACCAGTGACTCCTACGAGCAGTACTTC
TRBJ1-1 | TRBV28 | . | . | CASSLRGGTEAFF | TGTGCCAGCAGTCTCCGGGGTGGTACTGAAGCTTTCTTT
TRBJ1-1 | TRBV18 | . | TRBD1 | CASSPPTGGITEAFF | TGTGCCAGCTCACCCCCGACAGGGGGAATCACTGAAGCTTTCTTT
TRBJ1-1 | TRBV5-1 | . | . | CASSLRDTGTEAFF | TGCGCCAGCAGCTTAAGGGACACTGGCACTGAAGCTTTCTTT
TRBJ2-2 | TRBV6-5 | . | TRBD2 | CASGTGLAGIGELFF | TGTGCCAGCGGAACCGGACTAGCGGGAATCGGGGAGCTGTTTTTT
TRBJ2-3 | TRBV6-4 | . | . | CASSRTGTDTQYF | TGTGCCAGCAGTAGGACTGGCACAGATACGCAGTATTTT
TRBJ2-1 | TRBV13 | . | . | CASSLESGFVSNEQFF | TGTGCCAGCAGCTTAGAATCAGGGTTCGTAAGCAATGAGCAGTTCTTC
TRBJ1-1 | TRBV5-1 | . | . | CASSLVGRGNTEAFF | TGCGCCAGCAGCTTGGTGGGCAGGGGGAACACTGAAGCTTTCTTT
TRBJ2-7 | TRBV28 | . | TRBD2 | CASSSHGEGSYEQYF | TGTGCCAGCAGTTCCCACGGGGAGGGATCCTACGAGCAGTACTTC
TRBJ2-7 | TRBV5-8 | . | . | CASSLKGIYEQYF | TGTGCCAGCAGCTTGAAGGGGATCTACGAGCAGTACTTC
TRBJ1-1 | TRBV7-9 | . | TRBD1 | CASSLLGDSRKHQAFF | TGTGCCAGCAGCTTATTGGGGGACAGCCGAAAGCACCAAGCTTTCTTT
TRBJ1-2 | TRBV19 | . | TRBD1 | CASKDPLGTGDGYTF | TGTGCCAGTAAAGACCCACTCGGGACAGGCGATGGCTACACCTTC
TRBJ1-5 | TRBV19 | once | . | CASRADRSRVGNQPQHF | TGTGCCAGTAGAGCCGACAGGAGCAGGGTAGGGAATCAGCCCCAGCATTTT
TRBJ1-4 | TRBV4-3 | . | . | CASSQEWRQPNEKLFF | TGCGCCAGCAGCCAAGAGTGGAGACAGCCTAATGAAAAACTGTTTTTT
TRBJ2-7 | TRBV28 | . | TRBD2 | CASSERLREAYEQYF | TGTGCCAGCAGTGAGAGGTTGCGGGAGGCCTACGAGCAGTACTTC
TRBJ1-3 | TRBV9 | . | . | CASEPGSGNTIYF | TGTGCCAGTGAGCCCGGGTCTGGAAACACCATATATTTT
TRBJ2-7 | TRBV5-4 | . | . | CASSLNRVEQYF | TGTGCCAGCAGCTTGAACAGGGTCGAGCAGTACTTC
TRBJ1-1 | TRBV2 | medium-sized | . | CASSEEGREGMNTEAFF | TGTGCCAGCAGTGAAGAGGGCAGGGAGGGAATGAACACTGAAGCTTTCTTT
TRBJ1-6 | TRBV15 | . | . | CATSRDQSPGNSPLHF | TGTGCCACCAGCAGAGATCAGTCACCGGGGAATTCACCCCTCCACTTT
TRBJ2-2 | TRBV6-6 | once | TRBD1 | CASSYPGTAGELFF | TGTGCCAGCAGTTACCCCGGGACAGCCGGGGAGCTGTTTTTT
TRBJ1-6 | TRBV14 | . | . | CASSQATWYSPLHF | TGTGCCAGCAGCCAGGCAACATGGTATTCACCCCTCCACTTT